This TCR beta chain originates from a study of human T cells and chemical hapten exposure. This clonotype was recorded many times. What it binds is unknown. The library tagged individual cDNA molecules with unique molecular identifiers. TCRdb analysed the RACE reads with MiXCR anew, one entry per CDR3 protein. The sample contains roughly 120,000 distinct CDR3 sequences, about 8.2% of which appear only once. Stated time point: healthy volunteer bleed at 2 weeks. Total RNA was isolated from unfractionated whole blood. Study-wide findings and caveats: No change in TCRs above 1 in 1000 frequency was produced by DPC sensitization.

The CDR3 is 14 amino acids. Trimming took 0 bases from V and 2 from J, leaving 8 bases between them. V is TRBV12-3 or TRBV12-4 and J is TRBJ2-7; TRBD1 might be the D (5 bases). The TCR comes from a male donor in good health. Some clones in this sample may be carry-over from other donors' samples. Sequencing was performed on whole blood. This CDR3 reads CASSLAAGTYEQYF. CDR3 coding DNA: TGTGCCAGCAGTTTAGCGGCAGGGACCTACGAGCAGTACTTC.